This note documents a single TCR beta chain sequence. The sample is drawn from a study of T-cell reconstitution after alpha-beta-depleted transplantation in children. The V end was cut by 4 bases, the J end by 11 bases, with 12 bases between. Per the germline V gene, CDR1 is DFQATT and CDR2 is SNEGSKA (reference sequence). The CDR3 contains 12 residues. Unique molecular identifiers were built into the TCRbeta library. Via MiXCR, TCRdb re-called the PCR reads, giving one row per CDR3 protein. The table lists roughly 400,000 distinct CDR3 sequences, around 20% of them singletons. Sample: PBMCs from the stem cell graft donor, taken from the stem cell graft. The chain carries TRBV20-1 and TRBJ2-6; D gene ambiguous. The receptor's source is a human donor who donated a stem cell graft to a child with acute myeloid leukemia. CDR3 region: CSAKSLPHVLTF. The CDR3 DNA reads as TGCAGTGCTAAGTCTCTTCCCCACGTCCTGACTTTC.